The 2 T cell receptor beta chains below come from one sample, sequenced in a study of human T cells and chemical hapten exposure. MiXCR, applied by TCRdb to the RACE reads, yields one record per CDR3 protein. The repertoire has about 190,000 distinct CDR3 sequences, 24% of them found once; the top ten carry over 2%. The time point is: patch test 3, about 24 weeks after DPC sensitization. The treatment denotes: therapeutic diphenylcyclopropenone sensitization with weekly scalp DPC. Sequenced here: whole blood, sampled in connection with sensitization to the hapten diphenylcyclopropenone (DPC). These receptors were obtained from a woman aged 40 to 55 with alopecia areata. Some clones in this sample may be carry-over from other donors' samples.

V is TRBV20-1 and J is TRBJ2-1; weak D call: TRBD2 (6 bases). This CDR3 has 15 residues. The ends were cut back, 4 bases at V and 7 bases at J, with 20 bases in the middle. The germline V gene encodes CDR1 DFQATT and CDR2 SNEGSKA (reference sequence). CDR3 nucleotide sequence: TGCAGTGCTAAAAGGACTATAGGGACCCGAAATGAGCAGTTCTTC. It specifies CSAKRTIGTRNEQFF.

This clonotype was picked up a small number of times. V and J are TRBV29-1 and TRBJ2-5; D ambiguous. CDR1 is SQVTM and CDR2 is ANQGSEA in the germline V gene. Trimming stripped 1 base from V and 5 bases from J, with 11 bases between. CDR3 length: 13 residues. CDR3 DNA sequence: TGCAGCGTTGAAGGGACCGCGCGGGAGACCCAGTACTTC. Its protein product is CSVEGTARETQYF.